This record concerns one T cell receptor (beta chain) sequence. As yet, its antigen is unknown. Reverse transcribed after extraction, RNA yielded cDNA as the sequencing template. Measured with immunoSEQ multiplex PCR; TCRdb has only the in-frame clones, and not every one. Found here are hundreds of thousands of clones, roughly 64% of them singletons; the top ten hold under 2%. The sample comes from a study of CD8+ T cells in alopecia areata. For the study at large: Tofacitinib was taken orally by treated patients, and the dose was 5 to 10 mg twice daily. Findings and limits, study-wide: Scalp and blood samples kept many expanded lesional clones throughout tofacitinib. The study found higher clonality in lesional than normal scalp, especially in alopecia totalis/universalis.

The treatment is: oral pan-JAK inhibitor, 5-10 mg twice daily. CD4+ and CD8+ T cells were sorted from PBMCs. Per the germline V gene, CDR1 is LGHNA and CDR2 is YNFKEQ. The CDR3 totals 17 residues. V lost 2 bases and J lost 3; bases outside the gene matches: 7. The specimen comprised CD4+ T cells sorted from blood, sampled at week 24, from a patient treated with tofacitinib. The genes are TRBV4-2 and TRBJ2-3; 11 bases fit TRBD2. This clonotype originated in a human donor with alopecia areata. For the CDR3, the DNA is TGTGCCAGCAGCCAATCCCTACTAGCGGGGGAAACAGATACGCAGTATTTT. This sequence encodes CASSQSLLAGETDTQYF.